The source of this TCR beta chain is a study of blood T cell repertoires in COVID-19. Some clones are missing from TCRdb's copy, which holds only in-frame ones; the method was immunoSEQ multiplex PCR. The sample consists of 250,000 to 300,000 clones, about 82% of them appearing once. V lost 7 bases and J 3 bases, leaving 19 bases between the germline ends. Germline-derived CDR1 and CDR2 are SNHLY and FYNNEI. The CDR3 runs 15 residues. The V gene is TRBV2, the J gene TRBJ2-7; no clear D gene. This sequence was found in a man over 45 with active or convalescent COVID-19. The sample taken for sequencing was peripheral blood. The CDR3 nucleotides are TGTGCCAGCATCGGCCTCGGTGAGGTAAGCTACGAGCAGTACTTC. This codes for CASIGLGEVSYEQYF.